The next 11 T cell receptor beta chains were all read from a single sample in a study of T-cell memory formation after mild COVID-19 (dated by TCRdb to about 2021). Preparation of the library involved 5' RACE. TCRdb lists the instrument as Illumina NovaSeq 6000. TCRdb itself trimmed the public reads at Q25 with fastp, ran MiXCR and retained productive beta chains. Each CDR3 protein appears once, grouped with its most common genes and DNA. The sample table holds about 180,000 distinct CDR3 sequences, of which 16% were seen once. The ten top clones hold roughly 1.9% of the sample. The sequenced material came from PBMCs or a T cell subset sorted from them (not recorded which). These receptors all come from an adult woman who had mild COVID-19 (a few samples of this study predate the infection). The sample titles of this study are shuffled in the database, so cell type and time point are left out; the donor was told from shared clones.

V gene TRBV7-3 combines with J gene TRBJ2-3; D may be TRBD1 or TRBD2 (5 bases each). Germline values: CDR1 SGHTA, CDR2 FQGTGA. The CDR3 runs to 17 residues. The V gene lost 5 bases and the J gene lost 1 base, with 19 bases spanning the gap. The CDR3 region has the DNA TGTGCCAGCAGCCCGACGGGGCCTACCCTTGGCACAGATACGCAGTATTTT. Translation: CASSPTGPTLGTDTQYF. The full variable domain, with the rest looked up from reference TRBV7-3 and TRBJ2-3, is GAGVSQTPSNKVTEKGKYVELRCDPISGHTALYWYRQSLGQGPEFLIYFQGTGAADDSGLPNDRFFAVRPEGSVSTLKIQRTERGDSAVYLCASSPTGPTLGTDTQYFGPGTRLTVL.

The gene calls are TRBV10-3 and TRBJ2-5; 8 bases line up with TRBD2. Germline V gene data show CDR1 as ENHRY and CDR2 as SYGVKD. The CDR3 sequence is 13 residues long. V lost 6 bases and J lost 5; bases outside the gene matches: 5. The CDR3 DNA follows: TGTGCCATCAGAAGCGGGGGAAGGGAGACCCAGTACTTC. Protein: CAIRSGGRETQYF.

This clonotype occurred a few times. This chain joins TRBV5-6 and TRBJ2-7, with D perhaps matching TRBD1 (5 bases). Trimming pared 1 base from V and 9 bases from J, leaving 14 bases between. The length of the CDR3 is 13 residues. Looked up from germline, CDR1 is SGHDT and CDR2 is YYEEEE. The CDR3 region is CASSLLTSGRQYF. Here the CDR3 DNA reads TGTGCCAGCAGCTTGTTAACTTCAGGGCGGCAGTACTTC.

The CDR3 DNA sequence: TGTGCCAGCACCTCACACCATAGTACCGGGGAGCTGTTTTTT. Encoded protein: CASTSHHSTGELFF. The chain is built from TRBV3-1 and TRBJ2-2; D is uncertain. This CDR3 has 14 residues. The ends were cut back, 7 bases at V and 5 bases at J, with 14 bases in the middle. Germline CDR1 is LGHDT and CDR2 is YNNKEL (reference sequence).

This chain links TRBV5-1 with TRBJ2-4; possibly TRBD1 or TRBD2 for D (5 bases each). The V gene's germline CDR1 is SGHRS and CDR2 YFSETQ. Trimming took off 6 bases at V and 9 bases at J, with 16 bases between the two ends. There are 13 residues in the CDR3. The CDR3 protein is CASTSGPGSIQYF. The CDR3 nucleotides read TGCGCCAGCACCTCAGGGCCAGGGAGCATTCAGTACTTC.

In this sample, this clonotype turned up many times. V and J are TRBV4-3 and TRBJ2-3; 10 bases fit TRBD2. This CDR3 comprises 17 residues. Germline CDR1 is LGHNA and CDR2 is YSLEER. The J segment lost 0 bases and the V segment lost 1 base, leaving 4 bases of the junction unmatched. This chain's CDR3 is CASSQVQTSGSTDTQYF. DNA for the CDR3: TGCGCCAGCAGCCAAGTCCAGACTAGCGGGAGCACAGATACGCAGTATTTT.

Only a few counts were recorded for this clonotype. This chain uses TRBV6-2 or TRBV6-3 with TRBJ2-1, with a tentative D call TRBD2 (5 bases). V was trimmed by 5 bases and J by 6 bases, leaving 20 bases between them. Germline CDR1 reads MNHEY; CDR2 reads SVGEGT. This CDR3 has 16 residues. CDR3 bases: TGTGCCAGCAGTGCCCGCAGGCCCCTCCGGGGCAATGAGCAGTTCTTC. Translated: CASSARRPLRGNEQFF.

A few counts support this clonotype. In nucleotides, the CDR3 is TGTGCCAGCAGCCGGGACATGCGCTCTGGGGCCAACGTCCTGACTTTC. Protein: CASSRDMRSGANVLTF. The rearrangement uses TRBV2 and TRBJ2-6, with D possibly TRBD1 on 6 matching bases. The CDR3 totals 16 residues. The ends were cut back, 6 bases at V and 0 bases at J, with 12 bases in the middle. Per germline, CDR1 SNHLY and CDR2 FYNNEI.

In this sample, this clonotype turned up a few times. The rearrangement uses TRBV27 and TRBJ2-1, with D perhaps TRBD1 or TRBD2 (5 bases each). There are 13 residues in the CDR3. Trimming took off 4 bases at V and 12 bases at J, with 16 bases between the two ends. Per germline, CDR1 MNHEY and CDR2 SMNVEV (reference sequence). CDR3 region: CASSYRWDQTQFF. CDR3 DNA: TGTGCCAGCAGTTACCGTTGGGACCAAACGCAGTTCTTC.

This clonotype showed up just a few times. V usage is TRBV21-1 and J usage is TRBJ2-1. TRBV21-1 is a listed pseudogene. The length of the CDR3 is 14 residues. The DNA for the CDR3 is TGTGCCAGCAGCAACCAAGCCTTTTACAATGAGCAGTTCTTC. Protein sequence: CASSNQAFYNEQFF.

The V and J genes are TRBV4-1 and TRBJ1-1; 7 nucleotides match TRBD1. In germline, CDR1 is MGHRA, CDR2 YSYEKL. The CDR3 has 18 amino acids. The J segment lost 10 bases and the V segment lost 1 base, leaving 21 bases of the junction unmatched. The CDR3 DNA sequence: TGCGCCAGCAGCCAAGCAGGATACAGGGGTACCACCCATGGACGAGCTTTCTTT. This gives the protein CASSQAGYRGTTHGRAFF.